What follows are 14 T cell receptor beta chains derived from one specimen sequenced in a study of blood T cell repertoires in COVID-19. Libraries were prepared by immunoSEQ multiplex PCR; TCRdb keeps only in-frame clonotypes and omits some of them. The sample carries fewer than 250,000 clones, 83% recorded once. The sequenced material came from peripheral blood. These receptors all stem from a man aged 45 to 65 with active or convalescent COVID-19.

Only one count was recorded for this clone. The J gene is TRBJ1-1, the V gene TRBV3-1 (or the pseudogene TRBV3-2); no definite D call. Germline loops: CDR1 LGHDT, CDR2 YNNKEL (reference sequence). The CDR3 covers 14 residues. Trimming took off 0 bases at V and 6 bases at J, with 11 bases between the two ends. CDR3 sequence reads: CASSQDLSRAEAFF. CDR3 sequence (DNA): TGTGCCAGCAGCCAAGATCTCTCGAGGGCTGAAGCTTTCTTT.

The CDR3 bases are TGTGCCAGCAGCCCGAACGGACAGGGTTTCGGAGCTTTCTTT. Translation gives CASSPNGQGFGAFF. The V gene is TRBV6-6, the J gene TRBJ1-1, with TRBD1 matching 8 bases. Trimming took 6 bases from V and 10 from J; bases not matched to a gene: 13. The CDR3 has 14 amino acids. CDR1 is MNHNY and CDR2 is SVGAGI in the germline V gene (reference sequence).

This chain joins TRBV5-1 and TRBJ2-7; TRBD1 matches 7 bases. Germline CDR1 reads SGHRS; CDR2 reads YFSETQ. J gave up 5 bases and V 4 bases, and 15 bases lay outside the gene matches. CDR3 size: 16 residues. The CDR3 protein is CASSGQGGLRNDEQYF. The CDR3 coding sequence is TGCGCCAGCAGCGGTCAAGGGGGCCTCCGTAACGACGAGCAGTACTTC.

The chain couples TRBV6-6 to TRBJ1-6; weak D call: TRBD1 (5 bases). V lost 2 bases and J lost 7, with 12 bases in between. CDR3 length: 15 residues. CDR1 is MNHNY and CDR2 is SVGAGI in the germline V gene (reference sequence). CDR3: CASSYSQGRNSPLHF. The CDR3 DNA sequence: TGTGCCAGCAGTTACAGCCAGGGCCGAAATTCACCCCTCCACTTT.

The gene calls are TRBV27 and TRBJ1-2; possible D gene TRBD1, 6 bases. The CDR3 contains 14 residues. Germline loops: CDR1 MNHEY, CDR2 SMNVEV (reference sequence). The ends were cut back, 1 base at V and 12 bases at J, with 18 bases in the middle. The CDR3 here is CASSLYPGHLYHTF. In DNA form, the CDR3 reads TGTGCCAGCAGTTTATATCCGGGACATCTCTATCACACCTTC.

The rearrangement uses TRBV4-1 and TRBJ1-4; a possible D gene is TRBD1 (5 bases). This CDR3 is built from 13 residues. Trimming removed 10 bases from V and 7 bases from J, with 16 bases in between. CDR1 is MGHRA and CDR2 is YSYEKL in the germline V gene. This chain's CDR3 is CATAGGRSEKLFF. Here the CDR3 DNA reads TGCGCCACAGCCGGGGGACGGTCTGAAAAACTGTTTTTT.

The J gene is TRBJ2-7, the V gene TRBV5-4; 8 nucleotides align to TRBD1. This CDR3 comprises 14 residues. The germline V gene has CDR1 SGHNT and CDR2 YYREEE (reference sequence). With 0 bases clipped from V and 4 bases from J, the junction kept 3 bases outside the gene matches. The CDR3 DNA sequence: TGTGCCAGCAGCTTGGCTACAGGGGGGTACGAGCAGTACTTC. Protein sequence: CASSLATGGYEQYF.

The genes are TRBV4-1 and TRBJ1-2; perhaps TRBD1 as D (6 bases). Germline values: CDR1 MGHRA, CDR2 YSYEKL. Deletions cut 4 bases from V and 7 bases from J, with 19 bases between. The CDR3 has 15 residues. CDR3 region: CASSLEAEGRGGYTF. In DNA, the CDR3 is TGCGCCAGCAGCCTAGAAGCTGAGGGCAGGGGTGGCTACACCTTC.

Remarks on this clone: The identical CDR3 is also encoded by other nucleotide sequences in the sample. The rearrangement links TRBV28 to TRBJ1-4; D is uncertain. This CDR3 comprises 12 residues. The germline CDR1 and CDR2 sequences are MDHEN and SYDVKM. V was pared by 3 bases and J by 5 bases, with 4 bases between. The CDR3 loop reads CASSFSNEKLFF. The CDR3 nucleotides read TGTGCCAGCAGTTTCTCCAATGAAAAACTGTTTTTT.

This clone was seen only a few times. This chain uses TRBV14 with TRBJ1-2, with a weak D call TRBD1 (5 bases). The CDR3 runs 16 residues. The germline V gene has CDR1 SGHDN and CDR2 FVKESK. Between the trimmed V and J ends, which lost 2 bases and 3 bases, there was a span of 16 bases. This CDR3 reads CASSQRQGAAHYGYTF. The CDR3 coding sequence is TGTGCCAGCAGCCAAAGACAAGGGGCCGCCCACTATGGCTACACCTTC.

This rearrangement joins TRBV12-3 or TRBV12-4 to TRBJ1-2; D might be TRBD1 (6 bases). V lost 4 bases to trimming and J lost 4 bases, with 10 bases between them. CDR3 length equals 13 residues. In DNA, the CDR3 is TGTGCCAGCAGTTATCGACAGGTCTATGGCTACACCTTC. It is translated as CASSYRQVYGYTF.

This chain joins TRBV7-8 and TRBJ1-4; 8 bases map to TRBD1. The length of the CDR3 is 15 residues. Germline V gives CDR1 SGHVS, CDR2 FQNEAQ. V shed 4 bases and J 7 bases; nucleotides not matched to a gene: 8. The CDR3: CASSSPQGASEKLFF. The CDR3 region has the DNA TGTGCCAGCAGCTCCCCGCAGGGGGCGAGTGAAAAACTGTTTTTT.

CDR3: CASSIQQGVGEKLFF. CDR3 DNA sequence: TGCGCCAGCAGCATTCAACAGGGGGTAGGAGAAAAACTGTTTTTT. This sequence joins TRBV5-1 and TRBJ1-4, with 8 bases aligning to TRBD1. The CDR3 covers 15 residues. Germline CDR1 reads SGHRS; CDR2 reads YFSETQ. The ends lost 4 bases at V and 8 bases at J; junction bases unmatched: 10.

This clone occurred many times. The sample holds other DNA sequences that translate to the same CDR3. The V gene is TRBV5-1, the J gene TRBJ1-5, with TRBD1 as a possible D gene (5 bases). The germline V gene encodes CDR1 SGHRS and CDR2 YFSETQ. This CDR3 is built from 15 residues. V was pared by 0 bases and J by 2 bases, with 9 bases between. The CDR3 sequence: CASSLAGGGNQPQHF. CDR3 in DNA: TGCGCCAGCAGCTTGGCCGGGGGAGGCAATCAGCCCCAGCATTTT.